This record looks at one T cell receptor (beta chain) sequence and its context. At one end, the junction sequence differs from germline, possibly due to a read error. The data are from a study of blood T cell repertoires in COVID-19. Study-wide context: T cells, B-cell-depleted T cells, or PBMCs provided the cDNA or gDNA that served as material.

In germline, CDR1 is SGHRS, CDR2 YFSETQ. The CDR3 contains 11 residues. The table came from immunoSEQ multiplex PCR; TCRdb's copy has only in-frame clones and leaves some out. This sample has 94,000 or so clones, with 84% found just once. The chain has TRBV5-1 and TRBJ2-4, with D perhaps TRBD1 (6 bases). The clonotype comes from a man between 60 and 75 years old with acute or convalescent COVID-19. The sequencing input was peripheral blood. The CDR3 here is CASSRHDRLPF. CDR3 coding DNA: TGCGCCAGCAGCCGACACGACAGGCTTCCCTTC.